These T cell receptor beta chains were read from a single sample in a study of T-cell reconstitution after alpha-beta-depleted transplantation in children. From the PCR reads, TCRdb called clonotypes with MiXCR, one entry per CDR3 protein. The table records approximately 350,000 distinct CDR3 sequences, roughly 15% of them present only once. The sample was PBMCs, mostly from graft donor cells, taken 360 days after TCRalphabeta/CD19-depleted stem cell transplant. All receptors derive from a male patient aged 2-10 years who had a stem cell transplant for acute lymphoblastic leukemia, so the T cells may come from the graft donor. The CDR3 runs from the conserved cysteine through the conserved F or W. The D gene is left open where the match is weak. Not every row has a clone size; where given, it reads once, few, many or a size class.

-,TRBV5-1,few,TRBJ2-7,CASSFATGVPYEQYF,TGCGCCAGCAGCTTCGCTACAGGCGTCCCCTACGAGCAGTACTTC
TRBD1,TRBV11-2,many,TRBJ2-7,CASSLVRQGPYEQYF,TGTGCCAGCAGCTTAGTCCGACAGGGACCATACGAGCAGTACTTC
TRBD1,TRBV27,-,TRBJ1-4,CASSLTGASEKLFF,TGTGCCAGCAGTTTGACAGGGGCGTCTGAAAAACTGTTTTTT
-,TRBV9,-,TRBJ2-3,CASSVSGGTDTQYF,TGTGCCAGCAGCGTCTCGGGAGGCACAGATACGCAGTATTTT
-,TRBV6-5,few,TRBJ2-3,CASSSPADSAFMDTQYF,TGTGCCAGCAGTTCCCCCGCGGACTCAGCTTTCATGGATACGCAGTATTTT
-,TRBV25-1,-,TRBJ2-2,CASSEANTGELFF,TGTGCCAGCAGTGAGGCGAACACCGGGGAGCTGTTTTTT
TRBD1,TRBV20-1,-,TRBJ2-7,CSATPGQGTEQYF,TGCAGTGCCACACCGGGACAGGGTACCGAGCAGTACTTC
-,TRBV9,few,TRBJ2-3,CASNRRAGDTQYF,TGTGCCAGCAACCGGAGGGCCGGAGATACGCAGTATTTT
-,TRBV12-3/TRBV12-4,-,TRBJ2-7,CASSRLGRTYEQYF,TGTGCCAGCAGTCGACTAGGGCGAACATACGAGCAGTACTTC
-,TRBV25-1,-,TRBJ1-5,CASSEYSLNQPQHF,TGTGCCAGCAGTGAATACTCCCTGAATCAGCCCCAGCATTTT
TRBD2,TRBV20-1,once,TRBJ2-5,CSAKPLAGIQETQYF,TGCAGTGCTAAGCCCCTAGCGGGAATACAAGAGACCCAGTACTTC
-,TRBV4-1,few,TRBJ2-2,CASSQPGTGELFF,TGCGCCAGCAGCCAACCGGGCACCGGGGAGCTGTTTTTT
-,TRBV18,few,TRBJ2-1,CASSAANNEQFF,TGTGCCAGCTCAGCGGCCAACAATGAGCAGTTCTTC
-,TRBV28,-,TRBJ1-2,CASSFAPYFWTYGYTF,TGTGCCAGCAGTTTCGCCCCATACTTTTGGACCTATGGCTACACCTTC
-,TRBV4-1,-,TRBJ1-2,CASSQGGQSSYGYTF,TGCGCCAGCAGCCAAGGCGGACAGTCCTCCTATGGCTACACCTTC
TRBD2,TRBV12-3/TRBV12-4,-,TRBJ2-7,CASSPGGVVYEQYF,TGTGCCAGCAGTCCGGGGGGAGTCGTGTACGAGCAGTACTTC